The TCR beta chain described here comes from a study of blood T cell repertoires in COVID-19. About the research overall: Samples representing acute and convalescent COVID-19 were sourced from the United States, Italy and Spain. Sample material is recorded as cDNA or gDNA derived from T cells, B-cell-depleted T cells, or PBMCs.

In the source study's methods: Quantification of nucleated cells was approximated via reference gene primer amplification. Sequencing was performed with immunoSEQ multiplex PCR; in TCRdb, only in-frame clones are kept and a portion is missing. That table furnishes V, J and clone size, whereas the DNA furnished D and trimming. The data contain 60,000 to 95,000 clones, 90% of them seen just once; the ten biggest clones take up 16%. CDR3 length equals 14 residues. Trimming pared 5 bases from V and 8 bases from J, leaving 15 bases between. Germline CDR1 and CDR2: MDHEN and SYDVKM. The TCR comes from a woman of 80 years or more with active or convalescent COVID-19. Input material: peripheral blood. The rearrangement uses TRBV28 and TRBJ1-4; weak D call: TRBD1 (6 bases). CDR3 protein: CASSLGQPREKLFF. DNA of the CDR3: TGTGCCAGCAGTCTCGGACAGCCACGGGAAAAACTGTTTTTT.